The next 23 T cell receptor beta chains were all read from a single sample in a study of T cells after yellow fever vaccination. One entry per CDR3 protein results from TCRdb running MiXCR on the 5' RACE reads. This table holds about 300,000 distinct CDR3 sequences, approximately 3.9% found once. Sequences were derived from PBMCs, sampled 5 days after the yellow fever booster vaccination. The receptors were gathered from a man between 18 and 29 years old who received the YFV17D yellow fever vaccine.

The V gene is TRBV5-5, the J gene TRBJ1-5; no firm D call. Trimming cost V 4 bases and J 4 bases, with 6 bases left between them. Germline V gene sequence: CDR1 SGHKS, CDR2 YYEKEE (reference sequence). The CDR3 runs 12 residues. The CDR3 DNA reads TGTGCCAGCAGCGCCCTGAATCAGCCCCAGCATTTT. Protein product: CASSALNQPQHF. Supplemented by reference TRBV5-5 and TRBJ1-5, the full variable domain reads DAGVTQSPTHLIKTRGQQVTLRCSPISGHKSVSWYQQVLGQGPQFIFQYYEKEERGRGNFPDRFSARQFPNYSSELNVNALLLGDSALYLCASSALNQPQHFGDGTRLSIL.

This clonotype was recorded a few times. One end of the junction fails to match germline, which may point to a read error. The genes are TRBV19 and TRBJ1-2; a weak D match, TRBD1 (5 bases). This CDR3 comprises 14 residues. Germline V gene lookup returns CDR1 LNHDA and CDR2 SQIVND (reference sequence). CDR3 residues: CASRIDRDFHGYTF. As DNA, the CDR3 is TGTGCCAGTAGGATAGACAGAGACTTCCATGGCTACACCTTC. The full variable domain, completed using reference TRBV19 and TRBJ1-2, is DGGITQSPKYLFRKEGQNVTLSCEQNLNHDAMYWYRQDPGQGLRLIYYSQIVNDFQKGDIAEGYSVSREKKESFPLTVTSAQKNPTAFYLCASRIDRDFHGYTFGSGTRLTVV.

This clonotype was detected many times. The CDR3 DNA sequence: TGCGCCAGCAGTTCCGGGACAGGCGACTACGAGCAGTACTTC. It translates to CASSSGTGDYEQYF. The V call is TRBV5-1, the J call TRBJ2-7; 8 nucleotides match TRBD1. Unmatched junction bases numbered 7, after V lost 5 bases and J lost 3 bases. Per the germline V gene, CDR1 is SGHRS and CDR2 is YFSETQ. CDR3 size: 14 residues.

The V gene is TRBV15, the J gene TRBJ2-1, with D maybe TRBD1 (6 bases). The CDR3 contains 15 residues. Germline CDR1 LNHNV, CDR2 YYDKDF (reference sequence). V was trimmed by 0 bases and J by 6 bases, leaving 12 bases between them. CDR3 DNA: TGTGCCACCAGCAGAGAGAGGACAGTCTCCAATGAGCAGTTCTTC. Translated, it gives CATSRERTVSNEQFF.

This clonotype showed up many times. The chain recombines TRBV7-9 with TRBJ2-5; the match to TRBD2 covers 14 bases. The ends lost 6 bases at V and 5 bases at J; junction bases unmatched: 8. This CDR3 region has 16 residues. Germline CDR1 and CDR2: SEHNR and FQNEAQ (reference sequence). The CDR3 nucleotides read TGTGCCAGCAGTGCGACTAGCGGGGGGGCCGGTGAGACCCAGTACTTC. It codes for CASSATSGGAGETQYF.

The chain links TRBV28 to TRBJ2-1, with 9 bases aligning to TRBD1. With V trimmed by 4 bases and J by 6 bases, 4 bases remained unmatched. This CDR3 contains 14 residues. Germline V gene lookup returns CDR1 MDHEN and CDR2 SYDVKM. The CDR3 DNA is TGTGCCAGCAGTTCAGGGACAGGGCCCAATGAGCAGTTCTTC. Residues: CASSSGTGPNEQFF.

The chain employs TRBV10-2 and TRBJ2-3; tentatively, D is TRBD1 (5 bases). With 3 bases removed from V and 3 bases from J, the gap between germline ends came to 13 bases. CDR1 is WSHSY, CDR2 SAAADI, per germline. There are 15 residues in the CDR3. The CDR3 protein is CASSDYRLRTDTQYF. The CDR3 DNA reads TGCGCCAGCAGTGACTACAGGTTAAGGACAGATACGCAGTATTTT.

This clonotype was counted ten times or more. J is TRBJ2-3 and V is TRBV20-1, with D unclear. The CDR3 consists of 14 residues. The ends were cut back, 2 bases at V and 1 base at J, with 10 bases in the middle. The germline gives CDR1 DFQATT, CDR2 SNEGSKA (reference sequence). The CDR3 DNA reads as TGCAGTGCTAGACGAGGATTCGGCACAGATACGCAGTATTTT. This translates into CSARRGFGTDTQYF.

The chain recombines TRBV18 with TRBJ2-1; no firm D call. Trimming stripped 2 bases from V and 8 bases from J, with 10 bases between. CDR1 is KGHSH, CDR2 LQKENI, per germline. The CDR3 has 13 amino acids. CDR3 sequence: CASSPGDTDEQFF. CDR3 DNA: TGTGCCAGCTCACCAGGGGATACCGATGAGCAGTTCTTC. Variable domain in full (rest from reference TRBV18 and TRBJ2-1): NAGVMQNPRHLVRRRGQEARLRCSPMKGHSHVYWYRQLPEEGLKFMVYLQKENIIDESGMPKERFSAEFPKEGPSILRIQQVVRGDSAAYFCASSPGDTDEQFFGPGTRLTVL.

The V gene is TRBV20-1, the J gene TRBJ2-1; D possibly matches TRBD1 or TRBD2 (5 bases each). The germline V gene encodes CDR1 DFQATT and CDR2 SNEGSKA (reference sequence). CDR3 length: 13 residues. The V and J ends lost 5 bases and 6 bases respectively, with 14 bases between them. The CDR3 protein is CSAPGAPGNEQFF. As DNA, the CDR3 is TGCAGTGCTCCCGGGGCCCCCGGCAATGAGCAGTTCTTC.

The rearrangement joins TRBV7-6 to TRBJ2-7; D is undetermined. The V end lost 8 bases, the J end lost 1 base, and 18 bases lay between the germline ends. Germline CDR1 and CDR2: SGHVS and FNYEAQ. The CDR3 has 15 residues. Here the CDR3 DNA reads TGTGCCAGCTCTTCTGAGGTAGCACATTCCTACGAGCAGTACTTC. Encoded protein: CASSSEVAHSYEQYF.

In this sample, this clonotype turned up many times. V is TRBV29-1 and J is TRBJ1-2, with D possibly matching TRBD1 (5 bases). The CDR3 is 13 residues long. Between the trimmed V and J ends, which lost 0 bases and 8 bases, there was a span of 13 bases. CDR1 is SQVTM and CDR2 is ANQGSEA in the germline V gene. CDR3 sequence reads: CSVEDRRAGGYTF. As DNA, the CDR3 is TGCAGCGTTGAAGATCGCAGGGCCGGCGGCTACACCTTC.

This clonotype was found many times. The CDR3 sequence is CASSIPYNEQFF. The CDR3 nucleotides read TGTGCCAGCAGTATTCCCTACAATGAGCAGTTCTTC. The chain carries TRBV27 and TRBJ2-1; D uncertain. Germline assignment: CDR1 MNHEY and CDR2 SMNVEV (reference sequence). V was cut by 5 bases and J by 2 bases, with 4 bases left in between. This CDR3 has 12 residues.

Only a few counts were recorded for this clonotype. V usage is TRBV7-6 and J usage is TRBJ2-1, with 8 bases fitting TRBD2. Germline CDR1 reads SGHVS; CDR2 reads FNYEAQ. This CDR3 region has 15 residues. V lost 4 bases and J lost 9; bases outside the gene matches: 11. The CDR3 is CASSSGASGLFEQFF. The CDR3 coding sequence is TGTGCCAGCAGCTCCGGGGCTAGCGGGCTATTTGAGCAGTTCTTC.

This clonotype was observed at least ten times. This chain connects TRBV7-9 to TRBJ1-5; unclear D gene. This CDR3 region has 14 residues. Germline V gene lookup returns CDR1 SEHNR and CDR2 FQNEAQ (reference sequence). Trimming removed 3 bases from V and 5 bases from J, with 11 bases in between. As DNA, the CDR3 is TGTGCCAGCAGCTTGTTGACGGCAGATCAGCCCCAGCATTTT. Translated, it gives CASSLLTADQPQHF. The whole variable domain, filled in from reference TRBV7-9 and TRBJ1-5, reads DTGVSQNPRHKITKRGQNVTFRCDPISEHNRLYWYRQTLGQGPEFLTYFQNEAQLEKSRLLSDRFSAERPKGSFSTLEIQRTEQGDSAMYLCASSLLTADQPQHFGDGTRLSIL.

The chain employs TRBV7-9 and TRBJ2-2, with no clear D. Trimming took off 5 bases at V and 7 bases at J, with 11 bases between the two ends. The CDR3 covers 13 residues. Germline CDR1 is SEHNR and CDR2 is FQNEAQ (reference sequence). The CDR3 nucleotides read TGTGCCAGCAGCCTAGACGGTGTCGGGGAGCTGTTTTTT. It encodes CASSLDGVGELFF.

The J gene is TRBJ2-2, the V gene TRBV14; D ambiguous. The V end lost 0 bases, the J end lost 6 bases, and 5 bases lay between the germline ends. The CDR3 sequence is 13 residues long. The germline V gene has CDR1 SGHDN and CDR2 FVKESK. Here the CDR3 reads CASSQDLAGELFF. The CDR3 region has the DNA TGTGCCAGCAGCCAAGACTTGGCCGGGGAGCTGTTTTTT.

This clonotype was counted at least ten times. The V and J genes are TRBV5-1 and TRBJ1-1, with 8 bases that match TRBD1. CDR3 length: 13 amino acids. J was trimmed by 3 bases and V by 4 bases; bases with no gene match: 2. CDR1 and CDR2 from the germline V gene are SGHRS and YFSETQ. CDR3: CASSRTGYTEAFF. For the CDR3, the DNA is TGCGCCAGCAGCCGGACAGGGTACACTGAAGCTTTCTTT. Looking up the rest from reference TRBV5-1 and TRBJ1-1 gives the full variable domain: KAGVTQTPRYLIKTRGQQVTLSCSPISGHRSVSWYQQTPGQGLQFLFEYFSETQRNKGNFPGRFSGRQFSNSRSEMNVSTLELGDSALYLCASSRTGYTEAFFGQGTRLTVV.

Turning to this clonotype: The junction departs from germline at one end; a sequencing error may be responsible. CDR3 DNA: TGTGCCAGCAGCCTAAGTAACAGGTGGGGGCTGAACTTC. Translation gives CASSLSNRWGLNF. This chain links TRBV7-9 with TRBJ2-7, with D perhaps matching TRBD1 (6 bases). The CDR3 runs 13 residues. The germline V gene has CDR1 SEHNR and CDR2 FQNEAQ (reference sequence).

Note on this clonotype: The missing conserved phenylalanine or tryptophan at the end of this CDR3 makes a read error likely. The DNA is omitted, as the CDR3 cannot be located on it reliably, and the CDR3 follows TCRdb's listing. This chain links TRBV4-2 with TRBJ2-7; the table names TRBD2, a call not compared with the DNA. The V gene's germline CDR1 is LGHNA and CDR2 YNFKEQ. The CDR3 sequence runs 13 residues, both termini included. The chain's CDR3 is CASSQGGGSLRVS.

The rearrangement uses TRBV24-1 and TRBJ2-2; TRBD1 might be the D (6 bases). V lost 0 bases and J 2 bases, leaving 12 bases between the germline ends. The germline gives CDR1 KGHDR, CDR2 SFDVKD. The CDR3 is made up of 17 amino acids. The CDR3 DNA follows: TGTGCCACCAGTGATTTGCCGGGGACACCAAACACCGGGGAGCTGTTTTTT. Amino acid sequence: CATSDLPGTPNTGELFF.

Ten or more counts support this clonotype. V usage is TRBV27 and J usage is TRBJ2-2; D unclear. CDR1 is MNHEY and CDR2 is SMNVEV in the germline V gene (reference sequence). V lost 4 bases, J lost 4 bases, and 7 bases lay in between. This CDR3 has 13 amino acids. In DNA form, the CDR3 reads TGTGCCAGCAGTTCCCCGATCACCGGGGAGCTGTTTTTT. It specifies CASSSPITGELFF.

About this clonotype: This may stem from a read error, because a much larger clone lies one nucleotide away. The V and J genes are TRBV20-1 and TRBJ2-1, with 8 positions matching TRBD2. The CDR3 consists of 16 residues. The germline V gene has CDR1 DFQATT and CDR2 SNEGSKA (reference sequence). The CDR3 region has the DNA TGCGGTGCTAGAGAAGTTGGCGGGGGGTACTACAATGAGCAGTTCTTC. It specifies CGAREVGGGYYNEQFF.